This entry features one T cell receptor beta chain sequence. This specimen belongs to a study of beta chain features in type 1 diabetes. Expressed TCRB transcripts were sequenced, since all the RNA that had been isolated was reverse transcribed. The protocol was immunoSEQ multiplex PCR, while the TCRdb copy is restricted to in-frame clones and leaves out a portion. This repertoire shows 130,000 to 150,000 clones, about 44% found once; its top ten account for around 0.43%. V shed 5 bases, J shed 6 bases, and the junction held 9 bases outside the gene matches. CDR1 is MNHEY and CDR2 is SMNVEV in the germline V gene (reference sequence). The CDR3 spans 16 residues.

The TCR comes from a man aged 18-30 years in good health. The sample comprised Tregs from blood. The chain is built from TRBV27 and TRBJ2-3; TRBD2 matches 12 bases. In DNA, the CDR3 is TGTGCCAGCAGTCCTGGACTAGCGGGACTGGGGGATACGCAGTATTTT. This sequence encodes CASSPGLAGLGDTQYF.